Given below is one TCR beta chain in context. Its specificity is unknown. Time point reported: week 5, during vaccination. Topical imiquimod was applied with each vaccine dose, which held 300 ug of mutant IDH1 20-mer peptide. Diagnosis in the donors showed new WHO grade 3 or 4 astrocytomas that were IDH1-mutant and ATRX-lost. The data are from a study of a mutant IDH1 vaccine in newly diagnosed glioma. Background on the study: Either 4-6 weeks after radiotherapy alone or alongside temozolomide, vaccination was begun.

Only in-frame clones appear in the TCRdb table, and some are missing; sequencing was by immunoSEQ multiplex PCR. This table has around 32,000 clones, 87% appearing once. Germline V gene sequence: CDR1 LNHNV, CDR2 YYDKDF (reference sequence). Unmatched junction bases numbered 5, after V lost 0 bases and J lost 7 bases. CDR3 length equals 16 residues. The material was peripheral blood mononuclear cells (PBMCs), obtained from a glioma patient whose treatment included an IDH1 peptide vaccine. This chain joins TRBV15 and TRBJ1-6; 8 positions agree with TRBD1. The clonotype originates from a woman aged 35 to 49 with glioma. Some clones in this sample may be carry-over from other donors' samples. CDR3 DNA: TGTGCCACCAGCAGAGACACCCAGGGGGCAAATTCACCCCTCCACTTT. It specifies CATSRDTQGANSPLHF.